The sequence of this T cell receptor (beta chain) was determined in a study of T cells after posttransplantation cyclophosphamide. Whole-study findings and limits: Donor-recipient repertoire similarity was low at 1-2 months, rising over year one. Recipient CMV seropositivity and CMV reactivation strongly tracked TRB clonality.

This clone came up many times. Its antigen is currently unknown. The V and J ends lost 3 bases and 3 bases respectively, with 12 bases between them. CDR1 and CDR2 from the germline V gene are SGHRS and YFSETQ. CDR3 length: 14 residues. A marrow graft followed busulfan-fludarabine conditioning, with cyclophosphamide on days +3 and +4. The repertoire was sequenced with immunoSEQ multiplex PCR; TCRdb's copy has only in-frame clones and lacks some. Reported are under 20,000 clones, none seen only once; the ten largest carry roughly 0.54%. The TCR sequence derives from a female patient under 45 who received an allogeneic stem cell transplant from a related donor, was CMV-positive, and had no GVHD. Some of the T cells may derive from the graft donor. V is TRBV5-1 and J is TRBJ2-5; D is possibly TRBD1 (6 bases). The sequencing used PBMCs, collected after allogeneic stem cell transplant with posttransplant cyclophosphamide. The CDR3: CASSWGLNEETQYF. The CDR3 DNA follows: TGCGCCAGCAGCTGGGGGCTTAACGAAGAGACCCAGTACTTC.